This is a list of T cell receptor beta chains from one sample in a study of blood T cell repertoires in COVID-19. This table comes from immunoSEQ multiplex PCR, and its TCRdb copy is limited to in-frame clones, with some not included. The sample holds approximately 120,000 clones; approximately 87% are singletons and the top ten take less than 8%. The sequenced sample consisted of peripheral blood. These receptors were obtained from a woman aged 50 to 60 with acute or convalescent COVID-19. CDR3s include the opening cysteine and the closing phenylalanine or tryptophan. D genes are given only for firm matches. Clone size is stated in some rows and not others, as once, few, many or a class when expanded.

V: TRBV9
J: TRBJ1-4
size: .
D: .
CDR3: CASSAQPAGGEKLFF
DNA: TGTGCCAGCAGCGCCCAACCGGCGGGGGGTGAAAAACTGTTTTTT

V: TRBV5-1
J: TRBJ1-2
size: .
D: .
CDR3: CASSLDRTGYTF
DNA: TGCGCCAGCAGCTTGGACAGGACCGGCTACACCTTC

V: TRBV10-3
J: TRBJ2-6
size: .
D: .
CDR3: CAISESTRGRTSGANVLTF
DNA: TGTGCCATCAGTGAGTCGACTCGAGGGCGGACCTCTGGGGCCAACGTCCTGACTTTC

V: TRBV5-6
J: TRBJ1-1
size: .
D: .
CDR3: CASSSEQGGYTEAFF
DNA: TGTGCCAGCAGCTCCGAACAGGGCGGGTACACTGAAGCTTTCTTT

V: TRBV27
J: TRBJ1-1
size: .
D: .
CDR3: CASSPSWGLGAFF
DNA: TGTGCCAGCAGCCCCTCTTGGGGGCTTGGGGCTTTCTTT

V: TRBV6-6
J: TRBJ2-5
size: .
D: .
CDR3: CASSYGLGGQETQYF
DNA: TGTGCCAGCAGTTACGGATTGGGGGGACAAGAGACCCAGTACTTC

V: TRBV5-8
J: TRBJ1-2
size: .
D: .
CDR3: CASPRQANYGYTF
DNA: TGTGCCAGCCCACGGCAGGCTAACTATGGCTACACCTTC

V: TRBV10-3
J: TRBJ1-2
size: once
D: TRBD1
CDR3: CAIREGGTGYGYTF
DNA: TGTGCCATCAGAGAAGGGGGGACAGGGTATGGCTACACCTTC

V: TRBV28
J: TRBJ1-6
size: .
D: .
CDR3: CASSRVGGNSPLHF
DNA: TGTGCCAGCAGTCGAGTTGGGGGGAATTCACCCCTCCACTTT

V: TRBV27
J: TRBJ2-7
size: .
D: TRBD1
CDR3: CASSPYGTGPSYEQYF
DNA: TGTGCCAGCAGTCCTTACGGGACAGGGCCCTCCTACGAGCAGTACTTC

V: TRBV15
J: TRBJ2-7
size: few
D: .
CDR3: CATSSPGSYEQYF
DNA: TGTGCCACCAGCTCCCCGGGCTCCTACGAGCAGTACTTC

V: TRBV11-2
J: TRBJ1-1
size: .
D: .
CDR3: CASSLMEGGNTEAFF
DNA: TGTGCCAGCAGCTTAATGGAGGGTGGGAACACTGAAGCTTTCTTT

V: TRBV3-1/TRBV3-2
J: TRBJ2-3
size: .
D: .
CDR3: CASSQLFSTDTQYF
DNA: TGTGCCAGCAGCCAACTTTTCTCCACAGATACGCAGTATTTT

V: TRBV6-2/TRBV6-3
J: TRBJ1-3
size: .
D: .
CDR3: CASSPRQGLGNTIYF
DNA: TGTGCCAGCAGTCCCCGTCAGGGGTTAGGAAACACCATATATTTT

V: TRBV28
J: TRBJ1-4
size: .
D: .
CDR3: CASSRQSNEKLFF
DNA: TGTGCCAGCAGTCGTCAGTCTAATGAAAAACTGTTTTTT

V: TRBV5-1
J: TRBJ1-4
size: .
D: .
CDR3: CASSLAGTYNEKLFF
DNA: TGCGCCAGCAGCTTGGCAGGGACTTATAATGAAAAACTGTTTTTT

V: TRBV10-3
J: TRBJ1-6
size: once
D: TRBD1
CDR3: CAISELRTGGPLHF
DNA: TGTGCCATCAGTGAGTTACGGACAGGGGGCCCCCTCCACTTT

V: TRBV10-3
J: TRBJ1-1
size: .
D: .
CDR3: CAISGAPNTEAFF
DNA: TGTGCCATCAGTGGGGCTCCGAACACTGAAGCTTTCTTT

V: TRBV29-1
J: TRBJ1-1
size: .
D: TRBD1
CDR3: CSFRQGGATEAFF
DNA: TGCAGCTTTCGACAGGGTGGGGCCACTGAAGCTTTCTTT

V: TRBV19
J: TRBJ2-3
size: .
D: TRBD2
CDR3: CASSTSGGTDTQYF
DNA: TGTGCCAGTAGCACTAGCGGGGGCACAGATACGCAGTATTTT

V: TRBV6-1
J: TRBJ1-2
size: .
D: TRBD1
CDR3: CASSENLGQGLGYTF
DNA: TGTGCCAGCAGTGAAAATTTGGGACAGGGTCTTGGCTACACCTTC

V: TRBV5-1
J: TRBJ1-6
size: few
D: TRBD1
CDR3: CASSGLTGSSSPLHF
DNA: TGCGCCAGCAGCGGTCTGACAGGGTCGAGCTCACCCCTCCACTTT

V: TRBV5-1
J: TRBJ2-3
size: once
D: .
CDR3: CASSGPSPRDTQYF
DNA: TGCGCCAGCAGCGGTCCTTCCCCCAGGGATACGCAGTATTTT

V: TRBV6-5
J: TRBJ1-1
size: .
D: TRBD1
CDR3: CASSYSGTANTEAFF
DNA: TGTGCCAGCAGTTACTCGGGGACAGCGAACACTGAAGCTTTCTTT

V: TRBV29-1
J: TRBJ1-2
size: .
D: TRBD1
CDR3: CSVGDRVNGYTF
DNA: TGCAGCGTTGGGGACAGGGTAAATGGCTACACCTTC

V: TRBV18
J: TRBJ1-3
size: .
D: .
CDR3: CASSPSIGGNTIYF
DNA: TGTGCCAGCTCACCGTCGATCGGCGGGAACACCATATATTTT

V: TRBV5-1
J: TRBJ2-5
size: .
D: TRBD2
CDR3: CASSKHPGGAGETQYF
DNA: TGCGCCAGCAGCAAACACCCGGGGGGGGCCGGGGAGACCCAGTACTTC

V: TRBV2
J: TRBJ1-2
size: once
D: .
CDR3: CASSGGQANYGYTF
DNA: TGTGCCAGCAGTGGGGGGCAGGCTAACTATGGCTACACCTTC

V: TRBV18
J: TRBJ1-2
size: once
D: TRBD1
CDR3: CASSPWAGGENYGYTF
DNA: TGTGCCAGCTCACCATGGGCAGGGGGCGAGAACTATGGCTACACCTTC

V: TRBV15
J: TRBJ1-1
size: .
D: .
CDR3: CATSRGGHDTEAFF
DNA: TGTGCCACCAGCAGAGGGGGGCACGACACTGAAGCTTTCTTT

V: TRBV2
J: TRBJ1-2
size: .
D: .
CDR3: CASSVDRRYGYTF
DNA: TGTGCCAGCAGTGTAGACAGACGCTATGGCTACACCTTC

V: TRBV5-1
J: TRBJ2-1
size: once
D: .
CDR3: CASSLRASGDNEQFF
DNA: TGCGCCAGCAGCTTGAGGGCCAGCGGCGACAATGAGCAGTTCTTC

V: TRBV2
J: TRBJ1-2
size: .
D: .
CDR3: CASSERAARGYGYTF
DNA: TGTGCCAGCAGTGAAAGGGCAGCCCGGGGGTATGGCTACACCTTC

V: TRBV6-4
J: TRBJ1-1
size: .
D: .
CDR3: CASSLRGDTEAFF
DNA: TGTGCCAGCAGCCTCAGGGGAGACACTGAAGCTTTCTTT

V: TRBV3-1/TRBV3-2
J: TRBJ2-2
size: .
D: TRBD1
CDR3: CASSLLQGILAGELFF
DNA: TGTGCCAGTAGCCTATTACAGGGGATTTTGGCCGGGGAGCTGTTTTTT

V: TRBV27
J: TRBJ2-1
size: .
D: TRBD1
CDR3: CASSRPRTGLRGNEQFF
DNA: TGTGCCAGCAGTCGCCCAAGGACAGGCCTAAGGGGCAATGAGCAGTTCTTC

V: TRBV15
J: TRBJ2-7
size: .
D: .
CDR3: CATSRDQVERQYF
DNA: TGTGCCACCAGCAGAGATCAGGTTGAACGACAGTACTTC

V: TRBV5-8
J: TRBJ1-5
size: .
D: .
CDR3: CASSLTGNQPQHF
DNA: TGTGCCAGCAGCTTGACAGGGAATCAGCCCCAGCATTTT

V: TRBV30
J: TRBJ2-1
size: .
D: TRBD2
CDR3: CAWRSVLTSGGANEQFF
DNA: TGTGCCTGGAGGTCCGTCCTGACTAGCGGGGGGGCAAATGAGCAGTTCTTC

V: TRBV19
J: TRBJ1-3
size: few
D: .
CDR3: CASTPYEGSAGNTIYF
DNA: TGTGCCAGTACGCCCTACGAGGGAAGTGCTGGAAACACCATATATTTT

V: TRBV7-2
J: TRBJ1-1
size: once
D: .
CDR3: CASSLDSRGKAFF
DNA: TGTGCCAGCAGCTTGGATAGTCGGGGGAAAGCTTTCTTT

V: TRBV6-5
J: TRBJ1-5
size: .
D: TRBD1
CDR3: CASRRQGDQPQHF
DNA: TGTGCCAGCAGACGACAGGGGGATCAGCCCCAGCATTTT

V: TRBV19
J: TRBJ1-1
size: .
D: .
CDR3: CASSPGDFGAAFF
DNA: TGTGCCAGTAGTCCCGGGGACTTCGGGGCAGCTTTCTTT

V: TRBV28
J: TRBJ1-1
size: .
D: TRBD1
CDR3: CASSKQGAEAFF
DNA: TGTGCCAGCAGCAAACAGGGGGCTGAAGCTTTCTTT

V: TRBV23-1
J: TRBJ1-2
size: .
D: .
CDR3: CASSHSGQLAGYTF
DNA: TGCGCCAGCAGTCACTCTGGACAGTTAGCTGGCTACACCTTC

V: TRBV19
J: TRBJ2-5
size: .
D: TRBD2
CDR3: CASSPRLAGDRQETQYF
DNA: TGTGCCAGTAGCCCCCGACTAGCGGGGGACCGACAAGAGACCCAGTACTTC

V: TRBV15
J: TRBJ2-5
size: .
D: TRBD1
CDR3: CATSRDFSGGETQYF
DNA: TGTGCCACCAGCAGAGATTTTTCAGGGGGCGAGACCCAGTACTTC

V: TRBV2
J: TRBJ2-6
size: .
D: TRBD1
CDR3: CATGQGGAGANVLTF
DNA: TGTGCCACCGGACAGGGAGGCGCTGGGGCCAACGTCCTGACTTTC

V: TRBV19
J: TRBJ1-5
size: .
D: .
CDR3: CASSIAVPGYSNQPQHF
DNA: TGTGCCAGTAGTATAGCCGTCCCGGGTTATAGCAATCAGCCCCAGCATTTT